Listed below are T cell receptor beta chains from one sample, sequenced in a study of blood T cells in healthy people across ages. TCRdb fed the 5' RACE reads into MiXCR, producing one record per CDR3 protein. Among around 850,000 distinct CDR3 sequences, about 37% were seen once, and the ten largest hold roughly 13%. Sequencing was carried out using blood. These TCRs come from a man in his late teens or twenties in good health. Each CDR3 is given with its conserved first and last residue. The D gene is left open where the match is weak. The listing skips clone size in some rows; elsewhere it reads once, few, many or a size class.

length	J	V	D	size	DNA	CDR3
14	TRBJ2-7	TRBV20-1	-	-	TGCACCGCTAGGAACAGAGCGAGCTCCTACGAGCAGTACTTC	CTARNRASSYEQYF
12	TRBJ2-5	TRBV30	-	-	TGTGCCTGGAGTGTATACCAGAATGAGCAGTACTTC	CAWSVYQNEQYF
14	TRBJ2-3	TRBV24-1	TRBD1	-	TGTGCCACCAGGAGACAGGGGAGCACAGATACGCAGTATTTT	CATRRQGSTDTQYF
13	TRBJ2-5	TRBV24-1	TRBD2	few	TGTGCCACCAGTGAAGCGGGGAAAGAGACCCAGTACTTC	CATSEAGKETQYF
15	TRBJ2-6	TRBV5-1	-	-	TGCACCAGCAGCCCACTGGTATCTGGGGCCAACGTCCTGACTTTC	CTSSPLVSGANVLTF
16	TRBJ1-2	TRBV6-6	-	-	TGTGCCAGCAGTTATCGATCAGGGGCCGGGTTAGGTGGCTACACCTTC	CASSYRSGAGLGGYTF
18	TRBJ1-2	TRBV20-1	TRBD1	-	TGCAGTGCCGCCCTAACGCGACAGGGGGCAAGCTTAAGGAATGGCTACACCTTC	CSAALTRQGASLRNGYTF
15	TRBJ1-5	TRBV27	TRBD1	few	TGTGCCAGCAGTTTTTCAACAGGGGGGAGGCAGCCCCAGCATTTT	CASSFSTGGRQPQHF
12	TRBJ1-2	TRBV20-1	-	many	TGCAGTGCTCCGTGGGGGGGCCAGGGATACACCTTC	CSAPWGGQGYTF
14	TRBJ2-7	TRBV27	-	-	TGTGCCAGCAGTCCCTCCAGCGTGGTATTCGAGCAGTACTTC	CASSPSSVVFEQYF
14	TRBJ1-4	TRBV10-3	-	few	TGTGCCACCGGCCCTGAGGGGAGCGGTGAAAAACTGTTTTTT	CATGPEGSGEKLFF
13	TRBJ1-2	TRBV10-3	-	-	TGTGCCATCAAGGGGGGGAGTAACTATGGCTACACCTTC	CAIKGGSNYGYTF
14	TRBJ2-5	TRBV5-1	-	-	TGCGCCAGCAGCTTGCTGAACAGACAAGAGACCCAGTACTTC	CASSLLNRQETQYF
16	TRBJ1-1	TRBV10-3	-	-	TGTGCCATCGTTTCAGGGGACCGGGGCGAGGGCACTGAAGCTTTCTTT	CAIVSGDRGEGTEAFF
14	TRBJ2-5	TRBV5-4	-	many	TGTGCCAGCAGCCCGGAGTACATACAAGAGACCCAGTACTTC	CASSPEYIQETQYF